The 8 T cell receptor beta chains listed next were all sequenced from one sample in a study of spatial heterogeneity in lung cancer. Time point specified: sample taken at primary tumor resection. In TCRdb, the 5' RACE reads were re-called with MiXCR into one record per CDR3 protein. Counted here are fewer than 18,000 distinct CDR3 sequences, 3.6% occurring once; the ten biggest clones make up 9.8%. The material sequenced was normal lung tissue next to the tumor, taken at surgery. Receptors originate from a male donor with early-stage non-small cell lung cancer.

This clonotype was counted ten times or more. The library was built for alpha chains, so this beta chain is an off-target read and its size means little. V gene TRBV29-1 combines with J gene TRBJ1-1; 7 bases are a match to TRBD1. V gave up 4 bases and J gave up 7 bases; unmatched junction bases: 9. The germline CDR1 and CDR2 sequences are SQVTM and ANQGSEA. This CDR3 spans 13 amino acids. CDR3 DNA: TGCAGCGTTGTCCGACAGGGTGAGAATGAAGCTTTCTTT. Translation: CSVVRQGENEAFF.

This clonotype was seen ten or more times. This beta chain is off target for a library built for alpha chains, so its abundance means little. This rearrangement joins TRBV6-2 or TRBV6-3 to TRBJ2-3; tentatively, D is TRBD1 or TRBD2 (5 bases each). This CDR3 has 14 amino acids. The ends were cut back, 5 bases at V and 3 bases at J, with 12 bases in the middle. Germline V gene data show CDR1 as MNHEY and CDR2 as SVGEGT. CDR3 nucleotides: TGTGCCAGCAGTCGAACCGGGACGACAGATACGCAGTATTTT. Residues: CASSRTGTTDTQYF.

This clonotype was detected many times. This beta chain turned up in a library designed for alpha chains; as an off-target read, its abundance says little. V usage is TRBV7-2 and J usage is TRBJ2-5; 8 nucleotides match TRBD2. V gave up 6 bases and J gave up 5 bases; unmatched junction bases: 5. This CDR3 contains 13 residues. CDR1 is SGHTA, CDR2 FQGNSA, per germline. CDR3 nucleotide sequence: TGTGCCAGCAGGAGCGGGAGCAGCGAGACCCAGTACTTC. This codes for CASRSGSSETQYF.

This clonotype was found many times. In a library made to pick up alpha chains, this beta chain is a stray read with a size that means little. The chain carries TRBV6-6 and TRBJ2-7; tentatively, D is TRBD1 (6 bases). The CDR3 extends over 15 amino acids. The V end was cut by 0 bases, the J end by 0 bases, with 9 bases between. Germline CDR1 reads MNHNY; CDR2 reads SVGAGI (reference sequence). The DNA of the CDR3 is TGTGCCAGCAGTTACTCCGGACAGTTCTCCTACGAGCAGTACTTC. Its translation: CASSYSGQFSYEQYF.

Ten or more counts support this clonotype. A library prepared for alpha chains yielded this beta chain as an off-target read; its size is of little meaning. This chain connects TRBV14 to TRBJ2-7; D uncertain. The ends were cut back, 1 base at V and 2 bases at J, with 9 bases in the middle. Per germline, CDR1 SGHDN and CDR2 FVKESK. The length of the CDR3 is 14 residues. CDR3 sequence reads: CASSQVAGPYEQYF. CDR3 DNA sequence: TGTGCCAGCAGCCAAGTCGCAGGTCCCTACGAGCAGTACTTC.

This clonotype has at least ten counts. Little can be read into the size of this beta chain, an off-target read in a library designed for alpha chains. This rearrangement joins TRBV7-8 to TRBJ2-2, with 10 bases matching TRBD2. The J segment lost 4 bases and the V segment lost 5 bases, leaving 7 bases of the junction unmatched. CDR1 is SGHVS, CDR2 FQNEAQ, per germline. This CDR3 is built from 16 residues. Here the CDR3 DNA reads TGTGCCAGCAGCACCCTAGCGGGAGTAAGCACCGGGGAGCTGTTTTTT. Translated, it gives CASSTLAGVSTGELFF.

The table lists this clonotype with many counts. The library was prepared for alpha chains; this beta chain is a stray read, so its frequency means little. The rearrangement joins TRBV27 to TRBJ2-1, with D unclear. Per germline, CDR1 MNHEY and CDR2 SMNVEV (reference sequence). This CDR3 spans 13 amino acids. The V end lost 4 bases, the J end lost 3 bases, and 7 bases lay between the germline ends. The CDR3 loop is CASSSSSYNEQFF. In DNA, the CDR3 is TGTGCCAGCAGTTCGTCTAGCTACAATGAGCAGTTCTTC.

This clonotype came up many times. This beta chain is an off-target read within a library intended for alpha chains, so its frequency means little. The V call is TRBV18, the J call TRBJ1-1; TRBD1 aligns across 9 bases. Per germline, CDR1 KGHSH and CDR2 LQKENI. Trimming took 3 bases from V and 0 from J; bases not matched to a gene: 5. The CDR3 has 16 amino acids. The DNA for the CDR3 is TGTGCCAGCTCACCGGGACAGGGTAATCTGAACACTGAAGCTTTCTTT. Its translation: CASSPGQGNLNTEAFF.